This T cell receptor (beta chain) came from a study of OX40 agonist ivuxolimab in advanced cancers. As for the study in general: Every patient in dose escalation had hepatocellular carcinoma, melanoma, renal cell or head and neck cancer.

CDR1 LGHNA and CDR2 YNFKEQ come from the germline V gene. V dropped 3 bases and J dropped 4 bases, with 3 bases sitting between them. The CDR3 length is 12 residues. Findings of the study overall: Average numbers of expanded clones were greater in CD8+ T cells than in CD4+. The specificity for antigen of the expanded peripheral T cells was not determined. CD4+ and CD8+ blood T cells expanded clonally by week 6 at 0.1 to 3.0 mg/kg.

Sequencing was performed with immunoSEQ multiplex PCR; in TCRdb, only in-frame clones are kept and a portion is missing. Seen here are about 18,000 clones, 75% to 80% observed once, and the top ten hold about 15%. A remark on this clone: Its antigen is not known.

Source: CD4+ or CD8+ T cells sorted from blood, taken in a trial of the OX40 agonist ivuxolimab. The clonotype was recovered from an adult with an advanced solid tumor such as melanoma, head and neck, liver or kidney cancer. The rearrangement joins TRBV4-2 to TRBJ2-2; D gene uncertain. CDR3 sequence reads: CASSQGTGELFF. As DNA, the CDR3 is TGTGCCAGCAGCCAGGGCACCGGGGAGCTGTTTTTT.